Shown below are 19 T cell receptor beta chains from a single sample sequenced in a study of cytomegalovirus exposure and HLA in healthy donors. Amplification used 60 Vbeta primers and 13 Jbeta primers. Clones were read by immunoSEQ multiplex PCR, and TCRdb kept only the in-frame ones, dropping some. This sample yields over 150,000 clones, of which about 80% are seen a single time; 2% to 2.5% belongs to the top ten. Sequenced material: PBMCs. The receptors were sampled from a man aged 35-49 years in good health and CMV-seronegative.

This rearrangement joins TRBV27 to TRBJ2-3; 8 positions match TRBD2. V was clipped by 6 bases and J by 9 bases; unmatched bases: 11. Germline lookup yields CDR1 MNHEY and CDR2 SMNVEV (reference sequence). This CDR3 contains 14 residues. In DNA, the CDR3 is TGTGCCAGCAGGCTACCCGACCCGGGGGGGACGCAGTATTTT. It translates to CASRLPDPGGTQYF.

This clone was seen a single time. This rearrangement joins TRBV19 to TRBJ2-1; TRBD2 aligns across 11 bases. CDR1 is LNHDA, CDR2 SQIVND, per germline (reference sequence). The CDR3 totals 15 residues. The V gene end was trimmed by 6 bases and the J gene end by 2 bases; junction bases not matched to a gene: 3. CDR3: CASRASGRPYNEQFF. CDR3 nucleotide sequence: TGTGCCAGTAGGGCTAGCGGGAGGCCCTACAATGAGCAGTTCTTC.

This clone has a handful of counts. This chain uses TRBV5-1 with TRBJ2-7; 9 bases align to TRBD1. This CDR3 comprises 14 residues. The germline V gene has CDR1 SGHRS and CDR2 YFSETQ. J gave up 7 bases and V 8 bases, and 13 bases lay outside the gene matches. The CDR3 is CASYPGQGPWEQYF. The CDR3 nucleotides read TGCGCCAGTTACCCGGGACAGGGACCGTGGGAGCAGTACTTC.

The chain links TRBV7-2 to TRBJ2-7, with 7 positions matching TRBD1. Germline V CDR1 and CDR2: SGHTA, FQGNSA. Trimming at V came to 1 base and at J to 2 bases, leaving 11 bases not matched to a gene. This CDR3 is 17 amino acids long. CDR3 sequence: CASSLGPPRQGTYEQYF. The DNA of the CDR3 is TGTGCCAGCAGCTTAGGTCCCCCGCGACAGGGCACCTACGAGCAGTACTTC.

Remarks on this clone: At one end, the junction sequence differs from germline, possibly due to a read error. The CDR3 loop is CASSLERGTGGLYGF. The CDR3 DNA reads TGTGCCAGCAGCTTGGAGCGCGGGACAGGGGGCTTGTATGGCTTC. V usage is TRBV5-6 and J usage is TRBJ1-2; 12 bases agree with TRBD1. The CDR3 is 15 residues long. Germline CDR1 is SGHDT and CDR2 is YYEEEE.

The genes are TRBV6-5 and TRBJ2-7, with a tentative D call TRBD1 (6 bases). V was trimmed by 10 bases and J by 5 bases, leaving 18 bases between them. Germline V gene sequence: CDR1 MNHEY, CDR2 SVGAGI. The CDR3 has 13 residues. The CDR3 here is CATQNPGVDEQYF. As DNA, the CDR3 is TGTGCCACCCAGAACCCAGGGGTCGACGAGCAGTACTTC.

The CDR3 coding sequence is TGTGCCAGCAGGGCAGGTGGAAACACCATATATTTT. This translates into CASRAGGNTIYF. V is TRBV11-2 and J is TRBJ1-3, with D unclear. The CDR3 runs 12 residues. Deletions cut 6 bases from V and 3 bases from J, with 6 bases between. Germline V gives CDR1 SGHAT, CDR2 FQNNGV.

J is TRBJ2-7 and V is TRBV28; TRBD2 matches 9 bases. The J segment lost 4 bases and the V segment lost 7 bases, leaving 8 bases of the junction unmatched. Germline CDR1 is MDHEN and CDR2 is SYDVKM. CDR3 length: 14 amino acids. CDR3 region: CASTERGLAYEQYF. The CDR3 nucleotides are TGTGCCAGCACCGAAAGGGGACTAGCTTACGAGCAGTACTTC.

The chain combines TRBV2 with TRBJ2-7, with TRBD2 matching 7 bases. With 6 bases clipped from V and 0 bases from J, the junction kept 23 bases outside the gene matches. The CDR3 runs to 20 residues. The germline V gene encodes CDR1 SNHLY and CDR2 FYNNEI. DNA of the CDR3: TGTGCCAGCAGCCCCTCCCACGGACTAGGAATTAACCCGAGCTCCTACGAGCAGTACTTC. This sequence encodes CASSPSHGLGINPSSYEQYF.

V is TRBV7-2 and J is TRBJ2-3, with 8 positions matching TRBD1. The V segment lost 5 bases and the J segment 6 bases; nucleotides outside the gene matches: 7. Germline-derived CDR1 and CDR2 are SGHTA and FQGNSA. There are 14 residues in the CDR3. CDR3 in amino acids: CASSPGQAGDTQYF. CDR3 nucleotide sequence: TGTGCCAGCAGCCCGGGACAGGCGGGGGATACGCAGTATTTT.

The chain employs TRBV28 and TRBJ2-7; TRBD2 matches at 16 bases. Germline CDR1 reads MDHEN; CDR2 reads SYDVKM. The CDR3 runs 17 residues. V dropped 5 bases and J dropped 3; count of bases not matched to a gene: 7. The CDR3 is CASSQGLAGGGHYEQYF. In DNA, the CDR3 is TGTGCCAGCAGTCAGGGACTAGCGGGAGGGGGCCACTACGAGCAGTACTTC.

In its sample, this clone was seen once. One end of the junction varies from germline; a read error may be responsible. The same CDR3 is also encoded by other DNA sequences in this sample. The V gene is TRBV6-5, the J gene TRBJ2-5, with unresolved D. This CDR3 has 13 amino acids. Per the germline V gene, CDR1 is MNHEY and CDR2 is SVGAGI. The chain's CDR3 is CASSRHNAETQYF. CDR3 in DNA: TGTGCCAGCAGTCGTCATAACGCGGAGACCCAATACTTC.

This chain joins TRBV5-1 and TRBJ2-1; D is perhaps TRBD2 (6 bases). From germline, CDR1 is SGHRS and CDR2 YFSETQ. V lost 3 bases to trimming and J lost 9 bases, with 16 bases between them. This CDR3 region has 14 residues. DNA of the CDR3: TGCGCCAGCAGCTGGCGCGGGACTCTGGGTGAGCAGTTCTTC. This encodes CASSWRGTLGEQFF.

This clone was observed a few times. The chain links TRBV28 to TRBJ2-4; 7 bases map to TRBD1. CDR1 is MDHEN, CDR2 SYDVKM, per germline. The CDR3 is 13 residues long. V was clipped by 6 bases and J by 7 bases; unmatched bases: 6. The chain's CDR3 is CASRSTGANIQYF. CDR3 sequence (DNA): TGTGCCAGCAGATCAACAGGGGCGAACATTCAGTACTTC.

The sample holds a few counts of this clone. The chain links TRBV9 to TRBJ2-2; TRBD2 matches 8 bases. J lost 5 bases, V lost 6 bases, and 9 bases had no gene match. The CDR3 loop spans 15 amino acids. Germline values: CDR1 SGDLS, CDR2 YYNGEE. CDR3 protein: CASTRAGGRTGELFF. The CDR3 coding sequence is TGTGCCAGCACCCGGGCGGGAGGACGGACCGGGGAGCTGTTTTTT.

The chain is built from TRBV18 and TRBJ2-4; D gene unclear. CDR3 length: 12 amino acids. V shed 2 bases and J shed 6 bases, with 5 bases lying between them. CDR1 and CDR2 from the germline V gene are KGHSH and LQKENI. The CDR3 DNA reads TGTGCCAGCTCACCAGCCGGAAACATTCAGTACTTC. Amino acid sequence: CASSPAGNIQYF.

The CDR3 loop reads CASSTTGGAEKLFF. The CDR3 nucleotides are TGTGCCAGCAGCACAACAGGGGGCGCGGAAAAACTGTTTTTT. This chain connects TRBV6-1 to TRBJ1-4; the match to TRBD1 covers 9 bases. The V segment lost 6 bases and the J segment 8 bases; nucleotides outside the gene matches: 7. CDR1 and CDR2 (germline): MNHNS, SASEGT. There are 14 residues in the CDR3.

This clone is a singleton in its sample. This sequence joins TRBV7-2 and TRBJ1-2; D gene uncertain. The germline CDR1 and CDR2 sequences are SGHTA and FQGNSA. Between the trimmed V and J ends, which lost 2 bases and 2 bases, there was a span of 3 bases. The length of the CDR3 is 12 residues. The CDR3 region is CASSLPNYGYTF. As DNA, the CDR3 is TGTGCCAGCAGCTTACCAAACTATGGCTACACCTTC.

The rearrangement links TRBV5-4 to TRBJ1-3; tentatively, D is TRBD1 (6 bases). Trimming left V 2 bases short and J 6 bases short, with 12 bases between. Per germline, CDR1 SGHNT and CDR2 YYREEE (reference sequence). The CDR3 has 14 residues. The CDR3: CASSFGGRENTIYF. CDR3 nucleotides: TGTGCCAGCAGCTTCGGGGGGCGCGAAAACACCATATATTTT.